This T cell receptor (beta chain) was captured by sequencing in a study of OX40 agonist ivuxolimab in advanced cancers. Regarding the complete study: Ivuxolimab was a fully human IgG2 agonistic monoclonal antibody targeting the costimulatory receptor OX40 (CD134). Intravenous ivuxolimab was administered to patients every 2 weeks at six dose levels: 0.01, 0.1, 0.3, 1.5, 3 and 10 mg/kg. Among the roughly 54 dose-escalation patients, roughly 20 had hepatocellular carcinoma, 15 or so melanoma, 9 renal cell carcinoma and 9 head and neck cancer. The dose-escalation cohort was about 87% male with a mean age of approximately 60 years, ranging from roughly 20 to 85. Patients were allowed to have had prior anti-PD-1, anti-PD-L1 or anti-CTLA-4 therapy, and approximately 40% of the dose-escalation patients had been treated with checkpoint inhibitors. Partial responses occurred in three dose-escalation patients: two with cutaneous melanoma and one with hepatocellular carcinoma. Peripheral TCRbeta sequencing aimed to test whether ivuxolimab altered TCR sequence diversity and caused clonal T-cell expansion. The paper describes the monotherapy dose-escalation part (N of about 47 patients) of the phase I trial of ivuxolimab. Overall study outcomes, separate from this receptor: After ivuxolimab, expanded clones were on average more numerous among CD8+ T cells than among CD4+ T cells. The antigen specificity of the clonally expanded peripheral T cells was not determined. At doses of 0.1 to 3.0 mg/kg, clonal expansion of both CD4+ and CD8+ T cells in blood was seen between baseline and week 6. Low levels of normalized T-cell clonal expansion were also seen in some patients who did not respond. In the 0.1-3.0 mg/kg groups, partial responders were among the patients with the lowest normalized peripheral clonal expansion, particularly in CD8+ T cells.

Per the germline V gene (reference sequence), LNHDA is the CDR1 and SQIVND is the CDR2. The CDR3 sequence holds 15 residues, the cysteine and phenylalanine included. Here the CDR3 DNA is all that survives: 45 bases in frame from base 1. The V and J ends are trimmed by 5 bases and 0 bases, leaving 13 bases between them. To sequence the TCRbeta CDR3 region, genomic DNA was isolated from the sorted cells. The immunoSEQ Assay was used to sequence the TCRbeta CDR3 regions. Entries here come from immuneACCESS through TCRdb and include only in-frame sequences with V and J called. Some clones fail to appear in such tables; in the studies checked, an unresolved V gene covers under half of the shortfall, and the cause of the remainder is unknown. For this sample the table gives roughly 89,000 clones, of which about 81% were detected only once. The top ten clonotypes cover roughly 1.8% of the sample. This clone was counted a single time. No antigen is known for it. Within one base of it there is no much larger clone, and no base qualities were kept.

Patients with a history of autoimmune disease or receiving systemic immunosuppression were excluded from the trial. Peripheral blood for TCR sequencing was collected from all dose cohorts at baseline, on cycle 4 day 1, and on cycle 7 day 1. Samples came from an open-label, multicenter, first-in-human phase I dose-escalation trial of ivuxolimab. Adults with locally advanced or metastatic melanoma, renal cell carcinoma, hepatocellular carcinoma or head and neck squamous cell carcinoma were enrolled in the trial. CD4+ and CD8+ T cells were sorted separately from peripheral blood before TCR sequencing.

Sample: CD4+ or CD8+ T cells sorted from blood, taken in a trial of the OX40 agonist ivuxolimab. The chain is made from TRBV19 and TRBJ1-2; no confident D gene assignment can be made. The sequence was collected from an adult with an advanced solid tumor such as melanoma, head and neck, liver or kidney cancer. The sequenced DNA is TGTGCCAGTAGTCAACAGAACCTAGCTAACTATGGCTACACCTTC. This is translated as CASSQQNLANYGYTF.